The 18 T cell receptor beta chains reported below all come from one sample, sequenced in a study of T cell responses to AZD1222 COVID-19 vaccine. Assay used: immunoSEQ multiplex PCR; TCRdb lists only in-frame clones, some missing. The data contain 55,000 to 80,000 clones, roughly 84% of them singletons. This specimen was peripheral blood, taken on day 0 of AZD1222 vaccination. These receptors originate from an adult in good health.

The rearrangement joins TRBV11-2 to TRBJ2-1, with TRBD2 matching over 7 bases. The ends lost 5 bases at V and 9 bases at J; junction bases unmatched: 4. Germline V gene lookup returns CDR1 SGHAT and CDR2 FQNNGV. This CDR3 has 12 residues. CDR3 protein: CASSPSSGEQFF. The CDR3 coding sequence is TGTGCCAGCAGCCCATCTAGCGGTGAGCAGTTCTTC. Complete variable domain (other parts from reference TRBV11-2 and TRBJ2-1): EAGVAQSPRYKIIEKRQSVAFWCNPISGHATLYWYQQILGQGPKLLIQFQNNGVVDDSQLPKDRFSAERLKGVDSTLKIQPAKLEDSAVYLCASSPSSGEQFFGPGTRLTVL.

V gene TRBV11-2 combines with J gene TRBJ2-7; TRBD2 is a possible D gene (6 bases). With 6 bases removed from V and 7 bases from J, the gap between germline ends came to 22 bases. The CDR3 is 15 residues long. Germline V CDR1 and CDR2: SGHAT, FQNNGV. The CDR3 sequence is CASRIGAGRMGEQYF. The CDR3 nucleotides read TGTGCCAGCAGAATAGGCGCGGGGAGGATGGGGGAGCAGTACTTC.

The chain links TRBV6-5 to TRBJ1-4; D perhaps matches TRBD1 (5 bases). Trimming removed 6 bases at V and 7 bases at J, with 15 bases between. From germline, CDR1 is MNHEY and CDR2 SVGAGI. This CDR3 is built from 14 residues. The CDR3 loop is CASSPERGPEKLFF. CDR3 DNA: TGTGCCAGCAGCCCGGAGAGGGGCCCTGAAAAACTGTTTTTT.

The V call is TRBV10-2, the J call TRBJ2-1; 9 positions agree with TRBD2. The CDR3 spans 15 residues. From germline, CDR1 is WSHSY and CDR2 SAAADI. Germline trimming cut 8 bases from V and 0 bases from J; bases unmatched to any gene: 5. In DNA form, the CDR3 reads TGCGCCAGCCATGCGGGGGGGTCCTCCTACAATGAGCAGTTCTTC. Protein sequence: CASHAGGSSYNEQFF.

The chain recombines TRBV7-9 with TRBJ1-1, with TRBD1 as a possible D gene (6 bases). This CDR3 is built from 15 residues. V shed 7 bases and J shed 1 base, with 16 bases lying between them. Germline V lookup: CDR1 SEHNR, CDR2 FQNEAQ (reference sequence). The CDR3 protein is CASTGEVGANTEAFF. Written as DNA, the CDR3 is TGTGCCAGCACCGGGGAGGTGGGGGCGAACACTGAAGCTTTCTTT.

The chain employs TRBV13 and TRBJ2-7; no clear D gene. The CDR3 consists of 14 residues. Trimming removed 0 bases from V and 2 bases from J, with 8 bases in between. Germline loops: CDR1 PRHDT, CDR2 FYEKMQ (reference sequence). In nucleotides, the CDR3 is TGTGCCAGCAGCTTAGGCGGCACGACCTACGAGCAGTACTTC. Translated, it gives CASSLGGTTYEQYF.

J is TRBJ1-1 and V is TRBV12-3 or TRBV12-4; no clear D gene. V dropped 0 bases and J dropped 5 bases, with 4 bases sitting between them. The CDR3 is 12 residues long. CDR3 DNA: TGTGCCAGCAGTTTAGCGGGGACTGAAGCTTTCTTT. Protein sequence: CASSLAGTEAFF.

The CDR3 is CASSLTGPAQNIQYF. Written as DNA, the CDR3 is TGCGCCAGCAGCTTGACGGGGCCTGCTCAAAACATTCAGTACTTC. This chain joins TRBV5-1 and TRBJ2-4; either TRBD1 or TRBD2 may supply D (5 bases each). The V end lost 1 base, the J end lost 5 bases, and 13 bases lay between the germline ends. Germline V CDR1 and CDR2: SGHRS, YFSETQ. The CDR3 loop spans 15 amino acids. Drawing the rest from reference TRBV5-1 and TRBJ2-4, the complete variable domain is KAGVTQTPRYLIKTRGQQVTLSCSPISGHRSVSWYQQTPGQGLQFLFEYFSETQRNKGNFPGRFSGRQFSNSRSEMNVSTLELGDSALYLCASSLTGPAQNIQYFGAGTRLSVL.

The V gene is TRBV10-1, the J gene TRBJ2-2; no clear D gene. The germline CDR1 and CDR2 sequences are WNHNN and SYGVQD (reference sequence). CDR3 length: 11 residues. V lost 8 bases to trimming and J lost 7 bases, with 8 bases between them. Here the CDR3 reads CASSGNGELFF. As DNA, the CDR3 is TGCGCCAGCTCCGGAAACGGGGAGCTGTTTTTT.

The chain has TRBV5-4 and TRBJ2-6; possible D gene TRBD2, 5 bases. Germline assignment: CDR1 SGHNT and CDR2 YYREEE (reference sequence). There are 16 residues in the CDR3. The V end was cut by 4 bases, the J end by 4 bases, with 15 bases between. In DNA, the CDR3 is TGTGCCAGCAGCCCGGGGATGGGTTCCGGGGCCAACGTCCTGACTTTC. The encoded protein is CASSPGMGSGANVLTF.

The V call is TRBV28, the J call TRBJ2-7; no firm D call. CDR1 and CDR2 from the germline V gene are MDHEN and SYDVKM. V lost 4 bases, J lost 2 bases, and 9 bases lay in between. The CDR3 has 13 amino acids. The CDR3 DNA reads TGTGCCAGCAGTTCCGGACCCCCCTACGAGCAGTACTTC. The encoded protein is CASSSGPPYEQYF.

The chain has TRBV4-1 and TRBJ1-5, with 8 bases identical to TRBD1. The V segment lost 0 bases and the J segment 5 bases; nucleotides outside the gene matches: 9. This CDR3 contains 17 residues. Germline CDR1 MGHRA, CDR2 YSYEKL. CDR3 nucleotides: TGCGCCAGCAGCCAAGAGACCCCAGGGGGCGGCCATCAGCCCCAGCATTTT. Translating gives CASSQETPGGGHQPQHF.

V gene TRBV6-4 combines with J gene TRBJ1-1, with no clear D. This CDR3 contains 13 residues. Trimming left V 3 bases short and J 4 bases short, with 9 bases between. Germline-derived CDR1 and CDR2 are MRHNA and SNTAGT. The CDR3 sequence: CASSEVEGTEAFF. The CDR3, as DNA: TGTGCCAGCAGTGAGGTGGAGGGCACTGAAGCTTTCTTT.

CDR3 coding DNA: TGTGCCAGCAGTTTAGGTACAGGGGGCTATCAGCCCCAGCATTTT. It translates to CASSLGTGGYQPQHF. V gene TRBV28 combines with J gene TRBJ1-5; TRBD1 matches 9 bases. Germline V CDR1 and CDR2: MDHEN, SYDVKM. Trimming cost V 2 bases and J 5 bases; bases outside gene matches: 4. CDR3 length equals 15 residues.

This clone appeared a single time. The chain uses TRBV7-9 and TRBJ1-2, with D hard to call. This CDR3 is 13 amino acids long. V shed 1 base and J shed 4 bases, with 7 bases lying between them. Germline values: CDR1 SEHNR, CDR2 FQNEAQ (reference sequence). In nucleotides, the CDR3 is TGTGCCAGCAGCTTAGTTGATGGCTATGGCTACACCTTC. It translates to CASSLVDGYGYTF.

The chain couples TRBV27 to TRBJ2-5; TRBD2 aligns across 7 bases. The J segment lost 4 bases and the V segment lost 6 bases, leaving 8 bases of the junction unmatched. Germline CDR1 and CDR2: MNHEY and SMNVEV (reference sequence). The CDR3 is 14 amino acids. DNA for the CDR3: TGTGCCAGCAGCCGATGGGAGGGAGGAGAGACCCAGTACTTC. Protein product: CASSRWEGGETQYF.

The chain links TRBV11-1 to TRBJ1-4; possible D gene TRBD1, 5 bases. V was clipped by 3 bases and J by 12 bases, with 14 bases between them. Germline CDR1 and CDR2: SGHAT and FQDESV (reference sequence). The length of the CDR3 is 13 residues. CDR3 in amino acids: CASSFLGQGELFF. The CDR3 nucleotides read TGTGCCAGCAGCTTTTTGGGGCAGGGCGAACTGTTTTTT.

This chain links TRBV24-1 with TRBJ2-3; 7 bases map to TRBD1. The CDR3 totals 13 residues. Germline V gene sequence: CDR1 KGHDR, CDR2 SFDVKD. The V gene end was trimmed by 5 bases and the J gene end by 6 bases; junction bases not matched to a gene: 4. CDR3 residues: CATSAARGDTQYF. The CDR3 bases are TGTGCCACCAGTGCGGCCAGGGGGGATACGCAGTATTTT.